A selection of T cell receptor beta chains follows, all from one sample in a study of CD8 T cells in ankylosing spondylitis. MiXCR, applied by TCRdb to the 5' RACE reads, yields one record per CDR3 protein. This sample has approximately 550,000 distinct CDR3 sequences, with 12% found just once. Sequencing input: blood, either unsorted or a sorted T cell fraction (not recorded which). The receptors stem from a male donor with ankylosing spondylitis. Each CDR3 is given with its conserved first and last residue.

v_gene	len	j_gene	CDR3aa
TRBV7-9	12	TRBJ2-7	CASARASYEQYF
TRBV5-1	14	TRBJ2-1	CASSISTGAREQFF
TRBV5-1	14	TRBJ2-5	CASTDGGQEGTQYF
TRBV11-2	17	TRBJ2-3	CASSLDMASRPRDTQYF
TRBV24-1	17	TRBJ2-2	CATSLGQGQGNTGELFF
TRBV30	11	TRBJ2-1	CAWTWYNEQFF
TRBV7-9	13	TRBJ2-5	CASSFGAGGTQYF
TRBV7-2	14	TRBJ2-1	CAITRERGYNEQFF
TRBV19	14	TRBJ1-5	CASSRDRADQPQHF
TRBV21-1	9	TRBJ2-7	CARGLGQYF
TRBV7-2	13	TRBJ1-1	CASSLGLQTEAFF
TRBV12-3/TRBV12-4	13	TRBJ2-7	CASSLNRGYEQYF
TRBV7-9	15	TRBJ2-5	CASSLGGGSAATQYF
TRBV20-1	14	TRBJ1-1	CSASTTGVGTEAFF
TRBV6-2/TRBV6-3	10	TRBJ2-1	CASSRGEQFF
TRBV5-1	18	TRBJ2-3	CASSSRAGGPLSTDTQYF
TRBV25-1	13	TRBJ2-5	CASSLMGGETQYF
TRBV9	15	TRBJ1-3	CASSVGQRSGNTIYF
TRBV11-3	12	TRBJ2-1	CASTGVRNEQFF
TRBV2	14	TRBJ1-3	CASTTGQGPNTIYF
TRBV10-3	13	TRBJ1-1	CAIKGGVDTEAFF